These 5 T cell receptor beta chains came from one sample sequenced in a study of T-cell reconstitution after alpha-beta-depleted transplantation in children. Unique molecular identifiers tagged the TCRbeta library. TCRdb reprocessed the PCR reads via MiXCR and lists one record per CDR3 protein. This table holds 250,000 or so distinct CDR3 sequences, about 24% found once. The sample was PBMCs, mostly from graft donor cells, taken 360 days after TCRalphabeta/CD19-depleted stem cell transplant. All receptors derive from a female patient aged 2-10 years who had a stem cell transplant for congenital amegakaryocytic thrombocytopenia, so the T cells may come from the graft donor.

The chain links TRBV28 to TRBJ2-7; TRBD2 matches at 9 bases. Germline assignment: CDR1 MDHEN and CDR2 SYDVKM. Trimming at V came to 5 bases and at J to 1 base, leaving 6 bases not matched to a gene. This CDR3 has 15 amino acids. CDR3 DNA: TGTGCCAGCAGTGGCAGAGCGGGAGGTTCCTACGAGCAGTACTTC. Translated, it gives CASSGRAGGSYEQYF.

This chain joins TRBV6-5 and TRBJ1-1; 7 positions agree with TRBD1. The CDR3 has 15 residues. Trimming cost V 4 bases and J 1 base; bases outside gene matches: 6. Germline assignment: CDR1 MNHEY and CDR2 SVGAGI. DNA of the CDR3: TGTGCCAGCAGTTCAGGGACAGCCCCGAACACTGAAGCTTTCTTT. It encodes CASSSGTAPNTEAFF.

This chain uses TRBV12-3 or TRBV12-4 with TRBJ2-5; TRBD2 matches at 7 bases. This CDR3 is built from 13 residues. The V and J ends lost 3 bases and 3 bases, in that order; junction bases with no gene match: 1. The DNA of the CDR3 is TGTGCCAGCAGTTTGGGACTAAAAGAGACCCAGTACTTC. It is translated as CASSLGLKETQYF.

This clonotype occurred a few times. The chain links TRBV7-7 to TRBJ2-5; tentatively, D is TRBD2 (6 bases). The V end was cut by 2 bases, the J end by 2 bases, with 21 bases between. The CDR3 has 18 amino acids. Per the germline V gene, CDR1 is SSHAT and CDR2 is FNYEAQ (reference sequence). DNA of the CDR3: TGTGCCAGCAGCTTATATTTCTGGCCGCGGGGCCCACAAGAGACCCAGTACTTC. Protein: CASSLYFWPRGPQETQYF. Full variable domain (remainder filled in from reference TRBV7-7 and TRBJ2-5): GAGVSQSPRYKVTKRGQDVTLRCDPISSHATLYWYQQALGQGPEFLTYFNYEAQPDKSGLPSDRFSAERPEGSISTLTIQRTEQRDSAMYRCASSLYFWPRGPQETQYFGPGTRLLVL.

The gene calls are TRBV5-1 and TRBJ2-7; D possibly matches TRBD1 or TRBD2 (5 bases each). The CDR3 is 15 residues long. Germline V gene sequence: CDR1 SGHRS, CDR2 YFSETQ. The V end lost 3 bases, the J end lost 5 bases, and 18 bases lay between the germline ends. CDR3 region: CASSYGTAGPDEQYF. The CDR3, as DNA: TGCGCCAGCAGCTACGGGACCGCGGGTCCGGACGAGCAGTACTTC.